This T cell receptor (beta chain) was found in a study of T cells in Graves' hyperthyroidism and ophthalmopathy. Amplified TCR beta CDR3 regions derived from RNA transcripts. A set of HTBI primers served as the primers for a first-round RT-PCR of the TCR CDR3. TCRdb reprocessed the multiplex PCR reads with MiXCR, giving one entry per CDR3 protein. The data contain fewer than 750,000 distinct CDR3 sequences, 46% of them singletons. Germline CDR1 is LNHDA and CDR2 is SQIVND (reference sequence). This CDR3 is built from 17 residues. The J segment lost 0 bases and the V segment lost 3 bases, leaving 5 bases of the junction unmatched. Diagnosis relied on clinical symptoms, serum thyroxine and TRAb, thyroid ultrasound and orbital computed tomography. The sample holds many counts of this clonotype.

This TCR derives from a woman between 18 and 30 years old with Graves' hyperthyroidism. The J gene is TRBJ1-4, the V gene TRBV19; TRBD1 matches 9 bases. The sequencing input was peripheral blood or thyroid tissue (not recorded which). The CDR3 DNA sequence: TGTGCCAGTAGTATCCGACAGGGGGATGCAACTAATGAAAAACTGTTTTTT. The encoded protein is CASSIRQGDATNEKLFF.